This T cell receptor (beta chain) was captured by sequencing in a study of blood T cell repertoires in COVID-19. At the level of the study: The United States, Italy and Spain supplied acute and convalescent COVID-19 samples.

In assigning cohorts, the study relied on participant-reported clinical history. Per the original methods: Scientists estimated how many nucleated cells there were by amplifying reference gene primers. Profiling relied on immunoSEQ multiplex PCR, and the TCRdb table lists in-frame clones only, not all of them. V and J calls and clone size come straight from that table; D and trimming were deduced from the DNA. The repertoire holds around 220,000 clones, with around 81% as singletons. This sequence originates from a woman in her thirties or forties with acute COVID-19. The sample taken for sequencing was PBMCs or T cells enriched from blood (not recorded which).

CDR3 in amino acids: CASSQDRGGQPQHF. In DNA form, the CDR3 reads TGCGCCAGCAGCCAAGACAGGGGCGGCCAGCCCCAGCATTTT. V gene TRBV4-3 combines with J gene TRBJ1-5, with a possible D match to TRBD1 (6 bases). The CDR3 runs to 14 residues. V was shortened by 0 bases and J by 7 bases, with 10 bases between the two germline ends. Germline V lookup: CDR1 LGHNA, CDR2 YSLEER.